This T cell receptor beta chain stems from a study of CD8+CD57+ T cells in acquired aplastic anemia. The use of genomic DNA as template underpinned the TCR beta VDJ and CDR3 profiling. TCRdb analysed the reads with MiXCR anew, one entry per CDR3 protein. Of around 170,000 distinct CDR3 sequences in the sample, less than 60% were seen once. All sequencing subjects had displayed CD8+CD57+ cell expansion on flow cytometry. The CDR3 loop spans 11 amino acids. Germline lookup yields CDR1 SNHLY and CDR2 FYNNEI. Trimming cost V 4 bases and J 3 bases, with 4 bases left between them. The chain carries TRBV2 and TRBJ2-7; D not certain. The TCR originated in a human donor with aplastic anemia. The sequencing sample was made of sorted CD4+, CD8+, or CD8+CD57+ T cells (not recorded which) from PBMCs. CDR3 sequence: CASSGNYEQYF. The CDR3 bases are TGTGCCAGCAGTGGCAACTACGAGCAGTACTTC. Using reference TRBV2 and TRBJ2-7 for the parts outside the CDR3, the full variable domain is EPEVTQTPSHQVTQMGQEVILRCVPISNHLYFYWYRQILGQKVEFLVSFYNNEISEKSEIFDDQFSVERPDGSNFTLKIRSTKLEDSAMYFCASSGNYEQYFGPGTRLTVT.